This is a list of T cell receptor beta chains from one sample in a study of graft-versus-host responses after intestinal transplantation. Data came from immunoSEQ multiplex PCR; TCRdb stores just in-frame clones and leaves some out. Of approximately 40,000 clones listed, less than 95% are singletons. The input for sequencing was PBMCs, taken around 320 days after intestinal transplant. Source of these receptors: a human patient who received an intestinal transplant, so some T cells may come from the graft donor. Both conserved end residues are part of each CDR3. A D gene is named only where the DNA matches it firmly. Only part of the rows carry a size: once, few, many, or a class if the clone is expanded.

clone_size: NA
d_call: NA
j_call: TRBJ1-2
v_call: TRBV7-8
cdr3_nt: TGTGCCAGCAGCCCCTCCTTAGGGTCCCAACTCTTCTATGGCTACACCTTC
cdr3_aa: CASSPSLGSQLFYGYTF

clone_size: once
d_call: TRBD1
j_call: TRBJ1-1
v_call: TRBV19
cdr3_nt: TGTGCCAGTAGTATTCTGAACAGGGGGCTCCCTGAAGCTTTCTTT
cdr3_aa: CASSILNRGLPEAFF

clone_size: NA
d_call: NA
j_call: TRBJ2-1
v_call: TRBV19
cdr3_nt: TGTGCCAGTAGTATGTTGATGGGTGGCGAGCAGTTCTTC
cdr3_aa: CASSMLMGGEQFF

clone_size: NA
d_call: NA
j_call: TRBJ1-1
v_call: TRBV28
cdr3_nt: TGTGCCAGCAGTCACCCTGAAAGGGGCCACGAAGCTTTCTTT
cdr3_aa: CASSHPERGHEAFF

clone_size: NA
d_call: NA
j_call: TRBJ2-7
v_call: TRBV5-1
cdr3_nt: TGCGCCAGCAGCTTGGAAGGGGAATCTTCCTACGAGCAGTACTTC
cdr3_aa: CASSLEGESSYEQYF

clone_size: NA
d_call: NA
j_call: TRBJ1-5
v_call: TRBV28
cdr3_nt: TGTGCCAGCAGTTTAAGCCTCGGTCATCAGCCCCAGCATTTT
cdr3_aa: CASSLSLGHQPQHF

clone_size: NA
d_call: NA
j_call: TRBJ2-5
v_call: TRBV4-1
cdr3_nt: TGCGCCAGCAGCCAAGACCCCACTAGACCCCAAGAGACCCAGTACTTC
cdr3_aa: CASSQDPTRPQETQYF

clone_size: once
d_call: NA
j_call: TRBJ2-7
v_call: TRBV6-1
cdr3_nt: TGTGCCAGCAGTGTCCCAAGAGCCGAGCAGTACTTC
cdr3_aa: CASSVPRAEQYF

clone_size: NA
d_call: NA
j_call: TRBJ2-5
v_call: TRBV21-1
cdr3_nt: TGTGCCAGCAGCAAACTGGACCGGGACAGGGAAGAGACCCAGTACTTC
cdr3_aa: CASSKLDRDREETQYF

clone_size: NA
d_call: TRBD1
j_call: TRBJ2-7
v_call: TRBV29-1
cdr3_nt: TGCAGCGTCAGAAGGGACAGTTCCTACGAGCAGTACTTC
cdr3_aa: CSVRRDSSYEQYF